The rows below give T cell receptor beta chains drawn from one sample of a study of blood T cell repertoires in COVID-19. Clones were sequenced by immunoSEQ multiplex PCR, and TCRdb holds only the in-frame ones, with some missing. Here the sample spans 120,000 to 150,000 clones, 81% being singletons. Sequenced: peripheral blood. The receptors derive from a human donor with acute or convalescent COVID-19. The donor label of this sample is uncertain. CDR3s include the opening cysteine and the closing phenylalanine or tryptophan. D genes are given only for firm matches. Not all rows give a size; the values are once, few, many and, for expanded clones, a class.

v_gene: TRBV7-9; abundance: NA; d_gene: NA; j_gene: TRBJ1-2; CDR3aa: CASSPRKGEDYGYTF; CDR3nt: TGTGCCAGCAGCCCGAGGAAGGGGGAAGACTATGGCTACACCTTC
v_gene: TRBV13; abundance: NA; d_gene: NA; j_gene: TRBJ2-2; CDR3aa: CASSFEQGRSGELFF; CDR3nt: TGTGCCAGCAGCTTCGAGCAGGGGAGATCCGGGGAGCTGTTTTTT
v_gene: TRBV12-5; abundance: few; d_gene: TRBD1; j_gene: TRBJ2-2; CDR3aa: CASGLVSGQGGGDTGELFF; CDR3nt: TGTGCTAGTGGTTTGGTAAGTGGACAGGGCGGTGGGGACACCGGGGAGCTGTTTTTT
v_gene: TRBV9; abundance: NA; d_gene: TRBD1; j_gene: TRBJ1-2; CDR3aa: CASSAWTGGGYTF; CDR3nt: TGTGCCAGCAGCGCCTGGACAGGGGGCGGCTACACCTTC
v_gene: TRBV19; abundance: NA; d_gene: TRBD1; j_gene: TRBJ1-2; CDR3aa: CASRTGVALNYGYTF; CDR3nt: TGTGCCTCCCGGACAGGGGTCGCGCTTAACTATGGCTACACCTTC
v_gene: TRBV12-3/TRBV12-4; abundance: NA; d_gene: NA; j_gene: TRBJ1-2; CDR3aa: CASSGGNGYTF; CDR3nt: TGTGCCAGCAGTGGGGGGAATGGCTACACCTTC
v_gene: TRBV12-3/TRBV12-4; abundance: few; d_gene: NA; j_gene: TRBJ2-1; CDR3aa: CASSSTGDEQFF; CDR3nt: TGTGCCAGCAGCTCTACGGGAGATGAGCAGTTCTTC
v_gene: TRBV7-2; abundance: NA; d_gene: NA; j_gene: TRBJ1-1; CDR3aa: CASSLALGGANTEAFF; CDR3nt: TGTGCCAGCAGCTTAGCCTTGGGAGGGGCGAACACTGAAGCTTTCTTT
v_gene: TRBV9; abundance: NA; d_gene: NA; j_gene: TRBJ1-3; CDR3aa: CASSVPGGNTIYF; CDR3nt: TGTGCCAGCAGCGTCCCTGGCGGAAACACCATATATTTT
v_gene: TRBV3-1/TRBV3-2; abundance: NA; d_gene: NA; j_gene: TRBJ1-3; CDR3aa: CASSQGSRGNTIYF; CDR3nt: TGTGCCAGCAGCCAAGGGTCGAGAGGAAACACCATATATTTT
v_gene: TRBV5-1; abundance: NA; d_gene: NA; j_gene: TRBJ2-7; CDR3aa: CASSLQGSYEQYF; CDR3nt: TGCGCCAGCAGCTTGCAGGGTTCCTACGAGCAGTACTTC
v_gene: TRBV5-1; abundance: once; d_gene: NA; j_gene: TRBJ1-4; CDR3aa: CASSPRSNEKLFF; CDR3nt: TGCGCCAGCAGTCCCCGGAGTAATGAAAAACTGTTTTTT
v_gene: TRBV12-3/TRBV12-4; abundance: NA; d_gene: NA; j_gene: TRBJ2-7; CDR3aa: CASSLRTVYEQYF; CDR3nt: TGTGCCAGCAGTTTAAGGACAGTCTACGAGCAGTACTTC
v_gene: TRBV6-5; abundance: NA; d_gene: NA; j_gene: TRBJ1-2; CDR3aa: CASSLEETVGYTF; CDR3nt: TGTGCCAGCAGCCTAGAAGAAACGGTTGGCTACACCTTC
v_gene: TRBV7-9; abundance: NA; d_gene: NA; j_gene: TRBJ2-1; CDR3aa: CASSYTAQGSEQFF; CDR3nt: TGTGCCAGCAGCTACACCGCCCAGGGCAGTGAGCAGTTCTTC
v_gene: TRBV18; abundance: NA; d_gene: NA; j_gene: TRBJ1-6; CDR3aa: CASSTDTHSSPLHF; CDR3nt: TGTGCCAGCTCAACGGACACTCATAGTTCACCCCTCCACTTT
v_gene: TRBV5-6; abundance: NA; d_gene: NA; j_gene: TRBJ1-4; CDR3aa: CASSFFRGGVDNEKLFF; CDR3nt: TGTGCCAGCAGCTTCTTTCGGGGTGGGGTCGATAATGAAAAACTGTTTTTT
v_gene: TRBV13; abundance: NA; d_gene: TRBD1; j_gene: TRBJ1-1; CDR3aa: CASSSRGRYLGAFF; CDR3nt: TGTGCCAGCAGCTCCAGGGGGCGATATTTAGGGGCTTTCTTT
v_gene: TRBV6-1; abundance: NA; d_gene: NA; j_gene: TRBJ1-2; CDR3aa: CASSEQGIHTF; CDR3nt: TGTGCCAGCAGTGAACAGGGAATCCACACCTTC
v_gene: TRBV30; abundance: NA; d_gene: NA; j_gene: TRBJ2-1; CDR3aa: CAISRGYNEQFF; CDR3nt: TGTGCCATCTCACGGGGGTACAATGAGCAGTTCTTC
v_gene: TRBV6-5; abundance: NA; d_gene: TRBD1; j_gene: TRBJ1-1; CDR3aa: CASTAWGTVEAFF; CDR3nt: TGTGCCAGCACCGCCTGGGGGACAGTAGAAGCTTTCTTT
v_gene: TRBV5-1; abundance: NA; d_gene: TRBD1; j_gene: TRBJ1-6; CDR3aa: CASMSGTVNSPLHF; CDR3nt: TGCGCCAGCATGTCTGGGACAGTCAATTCACCCCTCCACTTT
v_gene: TRBV2; abundance: few; d_gene: NA; j_gene: TRBJ1-2; CDR3aa: CASMGLFNYGYTF; CDR3nt: TGTGCCAGCATGGGACTGTTTAACTATGGCTACACCTTC
v_gene: TRBV5-8; abundance: NA; d_gene: NA; j_gene: TRBJ2-2; CDR3aa: CASSLVGQGNTGELFF; CDR3nt: TGTGCCAGCAGCTTGGTTGGGCAGGGGAACACCGGGGAGCTGTTTTTT
v_gene: TRBV5-1; abundance: NA; d_gene: NA; j_gene: TRBJ2-7; CDR3aa: CASSLGERAEQYF; CDR3nt: TGCGCCAGCAGCTTGGGGGAGCGGGCCGAGCAGTACTTC
v_gene: TRBV6-1; abundance: NA; d_gene: NA; j_gene: TRBJ1-5; CDR3aa: CASDPRGSNQPQHF; CDR3nt: TGTGCCAGCGACCCAAGGGGTTCGAATCAGCCCCAGCATTTT
v_gene: TRBV5-1; abundance: NA; d_gene: NA; j_gene: TRBJ2-3; CDR3aa: CASSLILTDTQYF; CDR3nt: TGCGCCAGCAGCTTGATCCTCACAGATACGCAGTATTTT
v_gene: TRBV11-2; abundance: NA; d_gene: NA; j_gene: TRBJ1-2; CDR3aa: CASSLATAGREGYTF; CDR3nt: TGTGCCAGCAGCTTAGCTACGGCAGGGAGGGAAGGCTACACCTTC
v_gene: TRBV2; abundance: NA; d_gene: TRBD1; j_gene: TRBJ1-4; CDR3aa: CASTLTGGEKLFF; CDR3nt: TGTGCCAGCACGCTGACAGGGGGGGAAAAACTGTTTTTT
v_gene: TRBV6-5; abundance: once; d_gene: TRBD2; j_gene: TRBJ2-1; CDR3aa: CASGLPSGGYNEQFF; CDR3nt: TGTGCCAGCGGACTTCCTAGCGGGGGGTACAATGAGCAGTTCTTC
v_gene: TRBV6-5; abundance: NA; d_gene: TRBD1; j_gene: TRBJ1-2; CDR3aa: CASSLQGARGYTF; CDR3nt: TGTGCCAGCAGTCTACAGGGGGCAAGAGGCTACACCTTC
v_gene: TRBV10-3; abundance: NA; d_gene: TRBD2; j_gene: TRBJ2-2; CDR3aa: CAISESSGGPTGELFF; CDR3nt: TGTGCCATCAGTGAGTCTAGCGGGGGCCCCACCGGGGAGCTGTTTTTT
v_gene: TRBV3-1/TRBV3-2; abundance: once; d_gene: NA; j_gene: TRBJ2-1; CDR3aa: CASSQESFNEQFF; CDR3nt: TGTGCCAGCAGCCAAGAGAGCTTCAATGAGCAGTTCTTC
v_gene: TRBV5-1; abundance: once; d_gene: TRBD2; j_gene: TRBJ2-2; CDR3aa: CASSISGRGNTGELFF; CDR3nt: TGCGCCAGCAGCATTAGCGGGCGAGGGAACACCGGGGAGCTGTTTTTT
v_gene: TRBV29-1; abundance: few; d_gene: NA; j_gene: TRBJ1-1; CDR3aa: CSVPGGGGGEAFF; CDR3nt: TGCAGCGTTCCAGGCGGGGGCGGGGGTGAAGCTTTCTTT
v_gene: TRBV19; abundance: few; d_gene: NA; j_gene: TRBJ1-1; CDR3aa: CATRRHGPPEAFF; CDR3nt: TGTGCCACCCGGAGGCATGGGCCCCCAGAAGCTTTCTTT
v_gene: TRBV13; abundance: NA; d_gene: NA; j_gene: TRBJ1-2; CDR3aa: CASSSAAGLFNYGYTF; CDR3nt: TGTGCCAGCAGCTCCGCGGCGGGACTGTTTAACTATGGCTACACCTTC
v_gene: TRBV24-1; abundance: NA; d_gene: TRBD1; j_gene: TRBJ1-2; CDR3aa: CATSDSRDRAYGYTF; CDR3nt: TGTGCCACCAGTGATTCACGGGACAGGGCTTATGGCTACACCTTC
v_gene: TRBV9; abundance: NA; d_gene: NA; j_gene: TRBJ1-2; CDR3aa: CASSSPGGYGYTF; CDR3nt: TGTGCCAGCAGCTCTCCGGGAGGCTATGGCTACACCTTC
v_gene: TRBV18; abundance: NA; d_gene: TRBD1; j_gene: TRBJ1-1; CDR3aa: CASSPPRGQRVEAFF; CDR3nt: TGTGCCAGCTCTCCCCCTAGGGGGCAACGAGTTGAAGCTTTCTTT
v_gene: TRBV30; abundance: NA; d_gene: TRBD2; j_gene: TRBJ2-1; CDR3aa: CAWSVLDSGGSYNEQFF; CDR3nt: TGTGCCTGGAGTGTACTGGATAGCGGGGGTTCCTACAATGAGCAGTTCTTC
v_gene: TRBV7-2; abundance: NA; d_gene: NA; j_gene: TRBJ2-7; CDR3aa: CASSSFSGYEQYF; CDR3nt: TGTGCCAGCAGCTCCTTTTCGGGGTACGAGCAGTACTTC
v_gene: TRBV23-1; abundance: NA; d_gene: NA; j_gene: TRBJ1-1; CDR3aa: CASSQDRHTEAFF; CDR3nt: TGCGCCAGCAGTCAAGACAGGCACACTGAAGCTTTCTTT
v_gene: TRBV2; abundance: NA; d_gene: TRBD1; j_gene: TRBJ1-1; CDR3aa: CASRGQEGGNTEAFF; CDR3nt: TGTGCCTCCCGAGGACAGGAGGGAGGAAACACTGAAGCTTTCTTT
v_gene: TRBV21-1; abundance: NA; d_gene: NA; j_gene: TRBJ2-7; CDR3aa: CASSKVGRSVPYEQYF; CDR3nt: TGTGCCAGCAGCAAAGTAGGAAGGAGTGTTCCCTACGAGCAGTACTTC
v_gene: TRBV2; abundance: NA; d_gene: TRBD1; j_gene: TRBJ1-6; CDR3aa: CASRGTGANSPLHF; CDR3nt: TGTGCCAGCAGAGGGACAGGGGCGAATTCACCCCTCCACTTT
v_gene: TRBV29-1; abundance: NA; d_gene: TRBD1; j_gene: TRBJ1-5; CDR3aa: CSAISGTGSQPQHF; CDR3nt: TGCAGCGCAATTTCCGGGACAGGGAGCCAGCCCCAGCATTTT
v_gene: TRBV7-8; abundance: once; d_gene: TRBD2; j_gene: TRBJ2-3; CDR3aa: CASSQKGLAGFRDTQYF; CDR3nt: TGTGCCAGCAGCCAGAAGGGACTAGCGGGATTCAGGGATACGCAGTATTTT
v_gene: TRBV7-9; abundance: NA; d_gene: TRBD1; j_gene: TRBJ1-2; CDR3aa: CASSGPGQSNYGYTF; CDR3nt: TGTGCCAGCAGCGGCCCGGGACAGAGTAACTATGGCTACACCTTC